Below are 14 T cell receptor beta chains sequenced from a single sample in a study of control samples from healthy donors and cancer patients (dated by TCRdb to the early 2020s). Library preparation employed the immunoSEQ multiplex PCR assay. TCRdb mirrors the immuneACCESS table, restricted to in-frame sequences. Some clones are absent from its copies; in checked studies, under half trace to an unresolved V gene, and the reason for the others is unknown. For this sample there are about 150,000 clones; roughly 90% appear just once. Of the sample, 4.9% is held by the ten largest clones. Sequencing used blood. Receptors originate from a man aged 25 to 45 in good health.

The chain links TRBV3-1 (or the pseudogene TRBV3-2) to TRBJ2-1; D uncertain. From germline, CDR1 is LGHDT and CDR2 YNNKEL (reference sequence). With 4 bases removed from V and 7 bases from J, the gap between germline ends came to 11 bases. CDR3 length: 13 residues. The CDR3 is CASSRQVGNEQFF. Here the CDR3 DNA reads TGTGCCAGCAGCCGCCAGGTGGGGAATGAGCAGTTCTTC.

The V and J genes are TRBV24-1 and TRBJ2-1; 9 positions match TRBD2. CDR3 size: 20 residues. V trimming: 4 bases; J trimming: 10 bases; junction bases outside the gene matches: 25. The germline CDR1 and CDR2 sequences are KGHDR and SFDVKD. The CDR3 sequence: CATSDRRAEGGLANLWEQFF. Written as DNA, the CDR3 is TGTGCCACCAGTGACCGCAGGGCAGAGGGGGGACTAGCCAATCTGTGGGAGCAGTTCTTC.

The genes are TRBV5-1 and TRBJ2-7, with 15 bases identical to TRBD2. The length of the CDR3 is 18 residues. CDR1 and CDR2 (germline): SGHRS, YFSETQ. V was pared by 0 bases and J by 2 bases, with 6 bases of the junction left unmatched. The CDR3: CASSLGTSGRALPYEQYF. The CDR3 bases are TGCGCCAGCAGCTTGGGGACTAGCGGGAGGGCCCTCCCCTACGAGCAGTACTTC.

The V and J genes are TRBV2 and TRBJ2-2; 7 nucleotides agree with TRBD2. In germline, CDR1 is SNHLY, CDR2 FYNNEI. This CDR3 has 16 amino acids. The ends lost 9 bases at V and 6 bases at J; junction bases unmatched: 16. CDR3 region: CASRAGLLDRAGELFF. The CDR3 DNA sequence: TGTGCCAGTCGAGCGGGACTACTCGATAGGGCCGGGGAGCTGTTTTTT.

This chain links TRBV5-1 with TRBJ2-7; D possibly uses TRBD1 or TRBD2 (7 bases each). CDR3 size: 14 residues. Germline CDR1 is SGHRS and CDR2 is YFSETQ. Trimming took 4 bases from V and 5 from J, leaving 16 bases between them. CDR3 in DNA: TGCGCCAGCAGCCCAGGGGGGGTGTTAAACGAGCAGTACTTC. It yields the protein CASSPGGVLNEQYF.

The V and J genes are TRBV7-3 and TRBJ2-3, with 11 positions matching TRBD2. Germline-derived CDR1 and CDR2 are SGHTA and FQGTGA. This CDR3 has 20 amino acids. Trimming at V came to 2 bases and at J to 0 bases, leaving 13 bases not matched to a gene. The chain's CDR3 is CASSLRPGRLAGFSTDTQYF. The CDR3 DNA sequence: TGTGCCAGCAGCTTACGCCCCGGAAGACTAGCGGGATTTAGCACAGATACGCAGTATTTT.

The chain uses TRBV7-8 and TRBJ2-7; D call uncertain. Trimming took off 2 bases at V and 0 bases at J, with 11 bases between the two ends. There are 15 residues in the CDR3. Germline CDR1 is SGHVS and CDR2 is FQNEAQ. The CDR3: CASSLSIASSYEQYF. The CDR3 DNA sequence: TGTGCCAGCAGCTTAAGTATAGCTAGCTCCTACGAGCAGTACTTC.

The chain combines TRBV11-1 with TRBJ2-7, with D tentatively TRBD1 (5 bases). V was clipped by 4 bases and J by 4 bases, with 20 bases between them. This CDR3 is 16 amino acids long. Looked up from germline, CDR1 is SGHAT and CDR2 is FQDESV (reference sequence). CDR3 residues: CASSSAFGQWPYEQYF. For the CDR3, the DNA is TGTGCCAGCAGCTCTGCATTCGGACAATGGCCTTACGAGCAGTACTTC.

The chain is built from TRBV5-6 and TRBJ1-5; D gene unclear. This CDR3 is built from 15 residues. The germline CDR1 and CDR2 sequences are SGHDT and YYEEEE. V was shortened by 0 bases and J by 2 bases, with 9 bases between the two germline ends. The CDR3 spells CASSLGAAGNQPQHF. DNA for the CDR3: TGTGCCAGCAGCTTGGGAGCGGCGGGCAATCAGCCCCAGCATTTT.

The rearrangement joins TRBV6-1 to TRBJ1-3; a weak D match, TRBD1 (6 bases). Germline CDR1 reads MNHNS; CDR2 reads SASEGT. CDR3 length equals 17 residues. V gave up 3 bases and J gave up 0 bases, with 15 bases separating them. Here the CDR3 reads CASSDRLDSGSGNTIYF. The CDR3 nucleotides are TGTGCCAGCAGTGATCGGTTGGACAGTGGCTCTGGAAACACCATATATTTT.

This chain connects TRBV6-5 to TRBJ1-4; D ambiguous. The CDR3 is 11 amino acids. The germline V gene encodes CDR1 MNHEY and CDR2 SVGAGI. V dropped 7 bases and J dropped 8 bases, with 8 bases sitting between them. CDR3: CASKTPEKLFF. CDR3 nucleotide sequence: TGTGCCAGCAAGACCCCCGAAAAACTGTTTTTT.

This chain links TRBV9 with TRBJ2-6; D remains unclear. CDR1 is SGDLS, CDR2 YYNGEE, per germline. V lost 0 bases, J lost 4 bases, and 14 bases lay in between. This CDR3 has 17 amino acids. CDR3 in amino acids: CASSVAGRSTGANVLTF. CDR3 nucleotides: TGTGCCAGCAGCGTAGCTGGTCGGAGTACCGGGGCCAACGTCCTGACTTTC.

This clone appeared a single time. The V gene is TRBV3-1 (or the pseudogene TRBV3-2), the J gene TRBJ1-5; unclear D gene. The V gene's germline CDR1 is LGHDT and CDR2 YNNKEL (reference sequence). The CDR3 totals 13 residues. Between the trimmed V and J ends, which lost 4 bases and 4 bases, there was a span of 8 bases. The CDR3 DNA is TGTGCCAGCAGCCCAAATAAGAATCAGCCCCAGCATTTT. This encodes CASSPNKNQPQHF.

V and J are TRBV12-5 and TRBJ2-3, with 7 bases matching TRBD1. Germline loops: CDR1 LGHNT, CDR2 FRNRAP. There are 21 residues in the CDR3. V lost 0 bases and J lost 0; bases outside the gene matches: 18. This CDR3 reads CASGLVVTGTDRISSTDTQYF. CDR3 nucleotides: TGTGCTAGTGGTTTGGTTGTAACCGGGACAGACCGCATAAGTAGCACAGATACGCAGTATTTT.